These 14 T cell receptor beta chains came from one sample sequenced in a study of blood T cells in healthy people across ages. A second PCR of 7 to 11 cycles used a sample-barcoded 5' primer and a J-beta primer mix. TCRdb re-called the 5' RACE reads through MiXCR, storing one row per CDR3 protein. The repertoire holds about 730,000 distinct CDR3 sequences, about 42% seen once, with 20% to 25% in the top ten. Input material: blood. Receptors originate from a woman aged 60 to 75 in good health.

The CDR3 nucleotides read TGTGCCAGCAGCTATCAGGGGGGCTCCTACAATGAGCAGTTCTTC. Its protein product is CASSYQGGSYNEQFF. This chain links TRBV7-2 with TRBJ2-1, with TRBD1 as a possible D gene (7 bases). V was cut by 4 bases and J by 0 bases, with 10 bases left in between. The germline V gene encodes CDR1 SGHTA and CDR2 FQGNSA. This CDR3 is built from 15 residues.

V and J are TRBV30 and TRBJ1-5; D gene ambiguous. V dropped 2 bases and J dropped 7 bases, with 12 bases sitting between them. The CDR3 has 13 amino acids. Germline V gene lookup returns CDR1 GTSNPN and CDR2 SVGIG (reference sequence). CDR3 DNA sequence: TGTGCCTGGAGTCCGCAGCCGGGACAGCCCCAGCATTTT. This sequence encodes CAWSPQPGQPQHF. Looking up the rest from reference TRBV30 and TRBJ1-5 gives the full variable domain: SQTIHQWPATLVQPVGSPLSLECTVEGTSNPNLYWYRQAAGRGLQLLFYSVGIGQISSEVPQNLSASRPQDRQFILSSKKLLLSDSGFYLCAWSPQPGQPQHFGDGTRLSIL.

There are a few counts of this clonotype. The J gene is TRBJ2-3, the V gene TRBV4-1; D gene uncertain. V gave up 5 bases and J gave up 6 bases, with 12 bases separating them. Germline CDR1 and CDR2: MGHRA and YSYEKL. The CDR3 has 13 residues. The CDR3 region has the DNA TGCGCCAGCAGCACGAGCTCGTGGGATACGCAGTATTTT. It yields the protein CASSTSSWDTQYF.

This clonotype was found a few times. The chain is built from TRBV5-4 and TRBJ2-7; 7 bases align to TRBD1. This CDR3 contains 14 residues. The germline V gene encodes CDR1 SGHNT and CDR2 YYREEE (reference sequence). Germline trimming cut 3 bases from V and 4 bases from J; bases unmatched to any gene: 7. The CDR3 sequence: CASSSTRQGYEQYF. The DNA of the CDR3 is TGTGCCAGCAGCTCCACGCGACAGGGTTACGAGCAGTACTTC.

The chain is built from TRBV12-3 or TRBV12-4 and TRBJ2-3; 10 nucleotides align to TRBD2. This CDR3 has 14 residues. Trimming took 10 bases from V and 4 from J; bases not matched to a gene: 8. The CDR3 DNA sequence: TGTGCCACCACTAGCGGGGTCAGAGCAGATACGCAGTATTTT. Protein: CATTSGVRADTQYF.

The CDR3 nucleotides are TGTGCCAGCAGTTACGTATCCCCCGGGTCCAATGAGCAGTTCTTC. Translating gives CASSYVSPGSNEQFF. The genes are TRBV6-5 and TRBJ2-1, with D unclear. This CDR3 is 15 amino acids long. The V gene lost 2 bases and the J gene lost 6 bases, with 14 bases spanning the gap. Germline V gives CDR1 MNHEY, CDR2 SVGAGI.

This clonotype appeared many times. V is TRBV29-1 and J is TRBJ2-7; tentative D call: TRBD1 (5 bases). V was shortened by 4 bases and J by 2 bases, with 12 bases between the two germline ends. Per the germline V gene, CDR1 is SQVTM and CDR2 is ANQGSEA. The CDR3 covers 13 residues. CDR3 nucleotide sequence: TGCAGCGTTGGTTCCAGGGCCCCCTACGAGCAGTACTTC. It yields the protein CSVGSRAPYEQYF.

The rearrangement joins TRBV7-8 to TRBJ2-1; TRBD2 agrees at 8 bases. The CDR3 is 17 amino acids. V dropped 5 bases and J dropped 5; count of bases not matched to a gene: 14. Germline lookup yields CDR1 SGHVS and CDR2 FQNEAQ. CDR3 coding DNA: TGTGCCAGCAGCGGACGGTCGGAGCGGGAGATCAACAATGAGCAGTTCTTC. Translated, it gives CASSGRSEREINNEQFF.

Details on this clonotype: It may be a read error: a sequence one base away is much more abundant. The rearrangement joins TRBV4-2 to TRBJ2-7, with unresolved D. This CDR3 is 15 amino acids long. The germline gives CDR1 LGHNA, CDR2 YNFKEQ. V gave up 0 bases and J gave up 0 bases, with 9 bases separating them. The CDR3 protein is CASSQDVTSSYEQYF. The CDR3 DNA reads TGTGCCAGCAGCCAAGATGTGACATCCTCCTACGAGCAGTACTTC.

The genes are TRBV7-9 and TRBJ1-3; no clear D gene. The V end was cut by 5 bases, the J end by 7 bases, with 9 bases between. The CDR3 is 12 residues long. Germline V CDR1 and CDR2: SEHNR, FQNEAQ (reference sequence). CDR3 sequence: CASSNSDNTIYF. CDR3 nucleotides: TGTGCCAGCAGCAACAGTGATAACACCATATATTTT. Full variable domain (missing parts from reference TRBV7-9 and TRBJ1-3): DTGVSQNPRHKITKRGQNVTFRCDPISEHNRLYWYRQTLGQGPEFLTYFQNEAQLEKSRLLSDRFSAERPKGSFSTLEIQRTEQGDSAMYLCASSNSDNTIYFGEGSWLTVV.

V usage is TRBV6-5 and J usage is TRBJ1-4, with unresolved D. CDR3 length: 13 residues. V was pared by 8 bases and J by 2 bases, with 9 bases between. Germline CDR1 MNHEY, CDR2 SVGAGI. CDR3 loop: CASRGSTNEKLFF. CDR3 sequence (DNA): TGTGCCAGCCGGGGATCGACTAATGAAAAACTGTTTTTT.

The rearrangement uses TRBV3-1 and TRBJ2-7, with 7 bases identical to TRBD1. Germline lookup yields CDR1 LGHDT and CDR2 YNNKEL (reference sequence). This CDR3 is 15 amino acids long. Trimming removed 0 bases from V and 7 bases from J; junction bases left unmatched: 9. This CDR3 is CASSQDWRQGDEQYF. The DNA for the CDR3 is TGTGCCAGCAGCCAAGATTGGAGACAGGGCGATGAGCAGTACTTC.

This clonotype was seen only a few times. This CDR3 reads CASSPGQGPDTQYF. In DNA, the CDR3 is TGTGCCAGCAGTCCCGGACAGGGCCCAGATACGCAGTATTTT. The chain combines TRBV28 with TRBJ2-3, with 8 bases aligning to TRBD1. The CDR3 runs to 14 residues. Germline CDR1 and CDR2: MDHEN and SYDVKM. With V trimmed by 5 bases and J by 4 bases, 5 bases remained unmatched.

On this clonotype itself: The germline gene is not matched at one end of the junction; a read error may be the cause. The rearrangement links TRBV5-1 to TRBJ2-1, with TRBD2 as a possible D gene (6 bases). Germline CDR1 reads SGHRS; CDR2 reads YFSETQ. The CDR3 totals 13 residues. The CDR3 DNA reads TGCGCCAGCAGATTGGACTATTACAATGAGCAGTTCTTC. Amino acids: CASRLDYYNEQFF.